The T cell receptor (beta chain) described here comes from a study of blood T cell repertoires in COVID-19. Only in-frame clones appear in the TCRdb table, and some are missing; sequencing was by immunoSEQ multiplex PCR. This sample has about 73,000 clones, with about four fifths found just once. The CDR3 has 16 amino acids. Deletions cut 0 bases from V and 3 bases from J, with 12 bases between. Germline assignment: CDR1 LNHDA and CDR2 SQIVND (reference sequence). Sequencing used peripheral blood. The rearrangement joins TRBV19 to TRBJ1-5; D not resolved. The sequence came from a woman in her sixties or seventies with acute or convalescent COVID-19. The CDR3 bases are TGTGCCAGTAGTATAGATCTATGGGGAGACAATCAGCCCCAGCATTTT. Translated: CASSIDLWGDNQPQHF.